A single sample is the source of the 24 T cell receptor beta chains below, sequenced in a study of CD8 T cells in Susac syndrome. Random hexamers served to reverse transcribe roughly 0.45 to 1 ug RNA. Each CDR3 protein gets one entry after TCRdb re-called the immunoSEQ multiplex PCR reads with MiXCR. The repertoire holds under 200,000 distinct CDR3 sequences, with 85% to 95% as singletons. The sequencing sample was made of CD4+ T cells from PBMCs. The receptors stem from a human donor with Susac syndrome.

The chain has TRBV7-2 and TRBJ1-5; D uncertain. CDR3 length: 14 amino acids. Trimming took 0 bases from V and 7 from J, leaving 10 bases between them. CDR1 and CDR2 (germline): SGHTA, FQGNSA. This chain's CDR3 is CASSLALGEQPQHF. CDR3 sequence (DNA): TGTGCCAGCAGCTTAGCGCTCGGGGAACAGCCCCAGCATTTT.

The chain combines TRBV18 with TRBJ2-7; tentatively, D is TRBD1 or TRBD2 (5 bases each). Germline assignment: CDR1 KGHSH and CDR2 LQKENI. The CDR3 runs 14 residues. Trimming shortened V by 4 bases and J by 3 bases, and 13 bases separated the two germline ends. The CDR3: CASSQTRGDYEQYF. CDR3 DNA: TGTGCCAGCTCACAAACACGGGGCGACTACGAGCAGTACTTC.

The chain combines TRBV2 with TRBJ1-2; D is undetermined. The ends were cut back, 7 bases at V and 4 bases at J, with 7 bases in the middle. Germline lookup yields CDR1 SNHLY and CDR2 FYNNEI. The CDR3 sequence is 11 residues long. The CDR3 sequence: CASNEGYGYTF. CDR3 bases: TGTGCCAGCAACGAGGGCTATGGCTACACCTTC.

This chain links TRBV20-1 with TRBJ2-3; 9 bases agree with TRBD2. The CDR3 runs to 15 residues. V was pared by 0 bases and J by 6 bases, with 7 bases of the junction left unmatched. Germline loops: CDR1 DFQATT, CDR2 SNEGSKA (reference sequence). The CDR3 region is CSARELAGARDTQYF. CDR3 coding DNA: TGCAGTGCTAGAGAGTTAGCGGGGGCCCGGGATACGCAGTATTTT.

V and J are TRBV20-1 and TRBJ2-3; unclear D gene. V gave up 7 bases and J gave up 0 bases, with 11 bases separating them. Germline V gives CDR1 DFQATT, CDR2 SNEGSKA (reference sequence). There are 13 residues in the CDR3. CDR3 nucleotides: TGCAGTGTCTCGACGGCTAGCACAGATACGCAGTATTTT. Its translation: CSVSTASTDTQYF.

The chain uses TRBV15 and TRBJ1-2; D remains unclear. The CDR3 has 13 amino acids. From germline, CDR1 is LNHNV and CDR2 YYDKDF (reference sequence). Trimming removed 6 bases from V and 7 bases from J, with 15 bases in between. In nucleotides, the CDR3 is TGTGCCACCAGGAGTGAGGCGGTCTTTGGCTACACCTTC. This sequence encodes CATRSEAVFGYTF.

The V and J genes are TRBV9 and TRBJ2-3; tentative D call: TRBD2 (7 bases). This CDR3 is built from 14 residues. Trimming pared 4 bases from V and 1 base from J, leaving 10 bases between. Germline V lookup: CDR1 SGDLS, CDR2 YYNGEE. CDR3 protein: CASSIGGGTDTQYF. The CDR3 nucleotides are TGTGCCAGCAGCATAGGGGGGGGCACAGATACGCAGTATTTT. Full variable domain (missing parts from reference TRBV9 and TRBJ2-3): DSGVTQTPKHLITATGQRVTLRCSPRSGDLSVYWYQQSLDQGLQFLIQYYNGEERAKGNILERFSAQQFPDLHSELNLSSLELGDSALYFCASSIGGGTDTQYFGPGTRLTVL.

The genes are TRBV6-6 and TRBJ2-5, with 8 nucleotides matching TRBD1. With V trimmed by 5 bases and J by 5 bases, 7 bases remained unmatched. The CDR3 is made up of 14 amino acids. Germline-derived CDR1 and CDR2 are MNHNY and SVGAGI (reference sequence). The CDR3 is CASSLRTGKETQYF. The DNA for the CDR3 is TGTGCCAGCAGTCTCCGGACAGGGAAGGAGACCCAGTACTTC.

The CDR3 nucleotides are TGTGCCAGCAGCTTAAAAGGCAGCTTATACGAGCAGTACTTC. It specifies CASSLKGSLYEQYF. The J gene is TRBJ2-7, the V gene TRBV7-2, with D unclear. This CDR3 is 14 amino acids long. V lost 2 bases and J lost 4, with 12 bases in between. Germline-derived CDR1 and CDR2 are SGHTA and FQGNSA.

V and J are TRBV11-1 and TRBJ2-5; D possibly matches TRBD1 or TRBD2 (6 bases each). The CDR3 consists of 17 residues. Trimming took 5 bases from V and 5 from J, leaving 24 bases between them. In germline, CDR1 is SGHAT, CDR2 FQDESV (reference sequence). As DNA, the CDR3 is TGTGCCAGCAGCGCATCGACCTTTGGAGGGGGGAGCGAGACCCAGTACTTC. Its translation: CASSASTFGGGSETQYF. The whole variable domain, filled in from reference TRBV11-1 and TRBJ2-5, reads EAEVAQSPRYKITEKSQAVAFWCDPISGHATLYWYRQILGQGPELLVQFQDESVVDDSQLPKDRFSAERLKGVDSTLKIQPAELGDSAMYLCASSASTFGGGSETQYFGPGTRLLVL.

This chain joins TRBV18 and TRBJ2-3; possibly TRBD1 or TRBD2 for D (5 bases each). CDR1 is KGHSH, CDR2 LQKENI, per germline. This CDR3 has 17 residues. Trimming took 5 bases from V and 10 from J, leaving 28 bases between them. The CDR3 DNA is TGTGCCAGCTCAGAGAACCACGTCTTAGGGACCCCGAGTGCGCAGTATTTT. It specifies CASSENHVLGTPSAQYF.

The rearrangement uses TRBV6-1 and TRBJ1-6; D not certain. From germline, CDR1 is MNHNS and CDR2 SASEGT. The CDR3 totals 16 residues. V lost 6 bases, J lost 10 bases, and 22 bases lay in between. CDR3 sequence: CASSLVGGASKSPLHF. CDR3 DNA: TGTGCCAGCAGCCTTGTTGGCGGCGCATCTAAGTCACCCCTCCACTTT.

DNA for the CDR3: TGTGCCAGCAGTGGGTCCGCCCGCAATCAGCCCCAGCATTTT. Its translation: CASSGSARNQPQHF. V usage is TRBV28 and J usage is TRBJ1-5; D is ambiguous. CDR1 MDHEN and CDR2 SYDVKM come from the germline V gene. The CDR3 is made up of 14 amino acids. V was cut by 5 bases and J by 2 bases, with 10 bases left in between.

This sequence joins TRBV27 and TRBJ1-4; D unclear. Germline V gene data show CDR1 as MNHEY and CDR2 as SMNVEV (reference sequence). V dropped 6 bases and J dropped 3 bases, with 14 bases sitting between them. The length of the CDR3 is 15 residues. The CDR3 loop is CASSNLPLSNEKLFF. DNA of the CDR3: TGTGCCAGCAGCAATCTACCTCTTTCTAATGAAAAACTGTTTTTT.

This clonotype was recorded only once. The chain links TRBV23-1 to TRBJ2-7, with D hard to call. TRBV23-1 is labeled an ORF, and its function is uncertain. Trimming pared 0 bases from V and 2 bases from J, leaving 8 bases between. This CDR3 has 14 residues. CDR3 residues: CASSQSSAAYEQYF. In DNA, the CDR3 is TGCGCCAGCAGTCAATCGTCGGCAGCCTACGAGCAGTACTTC.

The chain couples TRBV13 to TRBJ2-6; 7 bases fit TRBD1. V gave up 0 bases and J gave up 3 bases; unmatched junction bases: 2. Per the germline V gene, CDR1 is PRHDT and CDR2 is FYEKMQ (reference sequence). CDR3 size: 16 residues. The CDR3 DNA reads as TGTGCCAGCAGCTTAGGCCGGACAGGTGGGGCCAACGTCCTGACTTTC. Translating it yields CASSLGRTGGANVLTF.

The V and J genes are TRBV19 and TRBJ1-6; D might be TRBD1 (6 bases). Germline-derived CDR1 and CDR2 are LNHDA and SQIVND (reference sequence). The CDR3 runs 18 residues. The ends were cut back, 1 base at V and 10 bases at J, with 23 bases in the middle. CDR3 nucleotide sequence: TGTGCCAGTAGTATAGTCCTAGGACAGTTCAAGGGTGGCTCACCCCTCCACTTT. Protein sequence: CASSIVLGQFKGGSPLHF.

The chain couples TRBV4-3 to TRBJ1-2; 7 nucleotides line up with TRBD1. Germline V gene sequence: CDR1 LGHNA, CDR2 YSLEER. Trimming at V came to 2 bases and at J to 2 bases, leaving 5 bases not matched to a gene. This CDR3 has 15 residues. CDR3 in DNA: TGCGCCAGCAGCCAAAGTGGGACAGTGAACTATGGCTACACCTTC. Its translation is CASSQSGTVNYGYTF.

The genes are TRBV5-1 and TRBJ2-2, with TRBD1 identical over 7 bases. CDR3 length: 15 amino acids. Losses at the gene ends were 0 bases for V and 5 bases for J; bases not matched to a gene: 4. The germline V gene has CDR1 SGHRS and CDR2 YFSETQ. The CDR3 reads CASSLAQGWTGELFF. CDR3 DNA sequence: TGCGCCAGCAGCTTGGCACAGGGGTGGACCGGGGAGCTGTTTTTT.

The chain uses TRBV5-4 and TRBJ2-3, with 9 bases matching TRBD1. Germline CDR1 is SGHNT and CDR2 is YYREEE (reference sequence). The trim removed 7 bases at V and 4 bases at J, leaving 7 bases unmatched. CDR3 size: 14 residues. CDR3 DNA: TGTGCCAGCCCCTCGGGACAGGGAGCAGATACGCAGTATTTT. Translating gives CASPSGQGADTQYF. Variable domain in full (rest from reference TRBV5-4 and TRBJ2-3): ETGVTQSPTHLIKTRGQQVTLRCSSQSGHNTVSWYQQALGQGPQFIFQYYREEENGRGNFPPRFSGLQFPNYSSELNVNALELDDSALYLCASPSGQGADTQYFGPGTRLTVL.

The rearrangement uses TRBV29-1 and TRBJ2-5; D perhaps matches TRBD2 (6 bases). The V gene lost 1 base and the J gene lost 1 base, with 10 bases spanning the gap. Germline lookup yields CDR1 SQVTM and CDR2 ANQGSEA. This CDR3 has 14 amino acids. CDR3: CSVEGGGPQETQYF. The CDR3 DNA is TGCAGCGTTGAAGGGGGAGGACCCCAAGAGACCCAGTACTTC.

J is TRBJ2-1 and V is TRBV3-1, with D maybe TRBD1 (6 bases). CDR3 size: 11 residues. Germline V gene data show CDR1 as LGHDT and CDR2 as YNNKEL (reference sequence). Trimming cost V 1 base and J 15 bases, with 10 bases left between them. In DNA, the CDR3 is TGTGCCAGCAGCCAAGGGCAGGGGCGGTTCTTC. Amino acids: CASSQGQGRFF.

The V gene is TRBV29-1, the J gene TRBJ2-5; no clear D gene. CDR1 and CDR2 from the germline V gene are SQVTM and ANQGSEA. V lost 6 bases to trimming and J lost 5 bases, with 19 bases between them. The CDR3 is 14 residues long. The CDR3 DNA follows: TGCAGCGTCTCCCAAAGTCCTACGCCGGAGACCCAGTACTTC. It translates to CSVSQSPTPETQYF. Supplemented by reference TRBV29-1 and TRBJ2-5, the full variable domain reads SAVISQKPSRDICQRGTSLTIQCQVDSQVTMMFWYRQQPGQSLTLIATANQGSEATYESGFVIDKFPISRPNLTFSTLTVSNMSPEDSSIYLCSVSQSPTPETQYFGPGTRLLVL.

This chain uses TRBV29-1 with TRBJ1-2; D is possibly TRBD1 (5 bases). This CDR3 spans 11 amino acids. CDR1 and CDR2 (germline): SQVTM, ANQGSEA. The V and J ends lost 4 bases and 8 bases respectively, with 11 bases between them. The CDR3 is CSVVGTWGYTF. The CDR3 nucleotides are TGCAGCGTTGTTGGGACGTGGGGCTACACCTTC.